The 10 T cell receptor beta chains below were found in one sample sequenced in a study of CD4 T cells in relation to SARS-CoV-2 and coronaviruses. Their antigens are not known. The unexposed donors gave CD4+ T cells in about 2011-2019, prior to COVID-19. The cells were cultured for around ten days before CD4+ T cells were isolated. TCRdb keeps only in-frame clones here, not all; method: immunoSEQ multiplex PCR. Among more than 20,000 clones listed, approximately 76% were seen once. Sequences were obtained from CD4+ T cells from PBMCs, cultured in vitro. These receptors originate from a human donor in good health.

V usage is TRBV28 and J usage is TRBJ1-5; D uncertain. Germline assignment: CDR1 MDHEN and CDR2 SYDVKM. V was shortened by 6 bases and J by 1 base, with 7 bases between the two germline ends. The CDR3 has 13 residues. The CDR3 sequence is CASRTRSNQPQHF. CDR3 DNA: TGTGCCAGCAGGACAAGAAGCAATCAGCCCCAGCATTTT.

The V and J genes are TRBV15 and TRBJ2-5; TRBD2 aligns across 9 bases. Germline V gene data show CDR1 as LNHNV and CDR2 as YYDKDF (reference sequence). This CDR3 contains 13 residues. With V trimmed by 6 bases and J by 4 bases, 3 bases remained unmatched. For the CDR3, the DNA is TGTGCCACCAGTATTAGCGGGAGAGAGACCCAGTACTTC. It encodes CATSISGRETQYF. Full variable domain (remainder filled in from reference TRBV15 and TRBJ2-5): DAMVIQNPRYQVTQFGKPVTLSCSQTLNHNVMYWYQQKSSQAPKLLFHYYDKDFNNEADTPDNFQSRRPNTSFCFLDIRSPGLGDTAMYLCATSISGRETQYFGPGTRLLVL.

The chain employs TRBV6-2 or TRBV6-3 and TRBJ1-5, with D unclear. From germline, CDR1 is MNHEY and CDR2 SVGEGT. The CDR3 runs to 15 residues. With 3 bases removed from V and 1 base from J, the gap between germline ends came to 10 bases. The CDR3 bases are TGTGCCAGCAGTTATTGGCATCCCAGCAATCAGCCCCAGCATTTT. Protein: CASSYWHPSNQPQHF.

CDR3 amino acids: CASSVGDGRTDTQYF. CDR3 nucleotides: TGTGCCAGCAGCGTAGGGGATGGGAGAACAGATACGCAGTATTTT. The chain employs TRBV9 and TRBJ2-3; the D gene is possibly TRBD2 (5 bases). CDR1 and CDR2 (germline): SGDLS, YYNGEE. The CDR3 is 15 residues long. Trimming removed 0 bases from V and 3 bases from J, with 11 bases in between.

This clone has just one count. The chain's CDR3 is CASSLPDKDREKLFF. DNA for the CDR3: TGCGCCAGCAGCTTGCCCGACAAGGACCGTGAAAAACTGTTTTTT. This chain uses TRBV5-1 with TRBJ1-4, with no clear D. The germline gives CDR1 SGHRS, CDR2 YFSETQ. This CDR3 region has 15 residues. Trimming took off 1 base at V and 7 bases at J, with 14 bases between the two ends.

CDR3 DNA sequence: TGTGCCAGCTCACCTCGGGAGTCGGATGAGCAGTTCTTC. Its translation is CASSPRESDEQFF. The chain recombines TRBV18 with TRBJ2-1, with D tentatively TRBD2 (6 bases). Trimming pared 3 bases from V and 8 bases from J, leaving 11 bases between. CDR1 KGHSH and CDR2 LQKENI come from the germline V gene. This CDR3 region has 13 residues.

V is TRBV19 and J is TRBJ1-2; D call uncertain. CDR1 and CDR2 (germline): LNHDA, SQIVND (reference sequence). The CDR3 extends over 12 amino acids. Trimming cost V 1 base and J 7 bases, with 7 bases left between them. CDR3 DNA sequence: TGTGCCAGTAGTATAGTGGGCGGTGGCTACACCTTC. Translation gives CASSIVGGGYTF.

This clone was picked up a small number of times. The chain employs TRBV24-1 and TRBJ2-7; TRBD1 agrees at 7 bases. Germline CDR1 reads KGHDR; CDR2 reads SFDVKD. The CDR3 is 12 residues long. The J segment lost 3 bases and the V segment lost 9 bases, leaving 4 bases of the junction unmatched. The CDR3 protein is CATEGTDYEQYF. The CDR3 region has the DNA TGTGCCACCGAAGGGACAGACTACGAGCAGTACTTC.

J is TRBJ2-5 and V is TRBV4-1; TRBD2 matches at 7 bases. The CDR3 has 12 residues. V was clipped by 4 bases and J by 9 bases; unmatched bases: 5. CDR1 is MGHRA, CDR2 YSYEKL, per germline. This CDR3 reads CASSPMGGSQYF. The DNA for the CDR3 is TGCGCCAGCAGCCCAATGGGGGGGTCCCAGTACTTC.

This clone was found once. The CDR3 DNA is TGTGCCAGCAGCTATTATGCAGCCTACAATGAGCAGTTCTTC. This encodes CASSYYAAYNEQFF. This chain joins TRBV11-2 and TRBJ2-1, with D hard to call. Per germline, CDR1 SGHAT and CDR2 FQNNGV. CDR3 length: 14 residues. V gave up 4 bases and J gave up 2 bases, with 9 bases separating them. Drawing the rest from reference TRBV11-2 and TRBJ2-1, the complete variable domain is EAGVAQSPRYKIIEKRQSVAFWCNPISGHATLYWYQQILGQGPKLLIQFQNNGVVDDSQLPKDRFSAERLKGVDSTLKIQPAKLEDSAVYLCASSYYAAYNEQFFGPGTRLTVL.